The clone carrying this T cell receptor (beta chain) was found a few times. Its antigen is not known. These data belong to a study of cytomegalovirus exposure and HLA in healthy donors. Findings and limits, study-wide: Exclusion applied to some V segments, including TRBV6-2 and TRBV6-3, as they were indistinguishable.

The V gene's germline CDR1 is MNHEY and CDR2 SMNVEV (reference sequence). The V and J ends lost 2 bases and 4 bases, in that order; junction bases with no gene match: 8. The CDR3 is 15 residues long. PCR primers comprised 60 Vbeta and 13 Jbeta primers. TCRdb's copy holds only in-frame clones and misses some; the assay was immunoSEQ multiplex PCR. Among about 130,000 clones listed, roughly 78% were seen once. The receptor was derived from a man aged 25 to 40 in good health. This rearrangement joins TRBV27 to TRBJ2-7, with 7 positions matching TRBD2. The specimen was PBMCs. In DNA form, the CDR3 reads TGTGCCAGCAGTTTAAATGGCGCCGGGAGGTACGAGCAGTACTTC. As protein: CASSLNGAGRYEQYF.